This TCR beta chain comes out of a study of blood T cell repertoires in COVID-19. This CDR3 contains 16 residues. The germline gives CDR1 KGHDR, CDR2 SFDVKD. J was trimmed by 3 bases and V by 5 bases; bases with no gene match: 6. Across about two dozen US areas, participants ranged in age from 18 to 89 years. Cohorts were assigned according to the clinical history that participants reported. Two negative PCRs, clearance, or symptom resolution were required of recovered Cohort 3 donors. Source study methods: Nucleated cell counts were estimated from reference gene primer amplification. Sequencing was performed with immunoSEQ multiplex PCR; in TCRdb, only in-frame clones are kept and a portion is missing. D and trimming come from the DNA, and the V and J calls and clone size come from that table. This sample has about 380,000 clones, with more than 75% found just once.

V and J are TRBV24-1 and TRBJ2-7; 13 nucleotides align to TRBD2. Sequencing used PBMCs or T cells enriched from blood (not recorded which). The clonotype originates from a woman younger than 30 who had recovered from COVID-19. The CDR3 protein is CATSGGTSGTYYEQYF. CDR3 nucleotides: TGTGCCACCAGTGGTGGGACTAGCGGGACGTACTACGAGCAGTACTTC.